This TCR beta chain was recovered during a study of blood T cell repertoires in COVID-19. Across the whole study: The samples span acute and convalescent COVID-19 from the United States, Italy and Spain. The cDNA or gDNA used as material had been derived from T cells, B-cell-depleted T cells, or PBMCs.

As originally analysed: Estimated nucleated cell counts came from reference gene primer amplification. Profiled with immunoSEQ multiplex PCR; TCRdb holds only in-frame clones, not every one. V and J calls and clone size are copied from that table; D and trimming were computed from the DNA. The table lists some 91,000 clones, 60% to 85% of them singletons. The CDR3 is 13 amino acids. V lost 4 bases and J 0 bases, leaving 5 bases between the germline ends. Germline V CDR1 and CDR2: MDHEN, SYDVKM. Sequenced input: peripheral blood. The chain employs TRBV28 and TRBJ2-3; D gene ambiguous. This receptor was obtained from a man in his 70s with acute or convalescent COVID-19. The DNA for the CDR3 is TGTGCCAGCAGTTCAGCGAGCACAGATACGCAGTATTTT. This gives the protein CASSSASTDTQYF.